This T cell receptor (beta chain) was observed in a study of shared clonotypes between healthy human individuals. Whole-study findings and limits: Naive subsets generally exceeded memory subsets in estimated richness. Incompleteness in sorted-subset sequencing, despite large depth, was shown by rarefaction.

About this clone: Its antigen is unidentified.

This CDR3 region has 15 residues. Germline V gives CDR1 MDHEN, CDR2 SYDVKM. Trimming left V 3 bases short and J 4 bases short, with 12 bases between. Every immunoSEQ plate was one replicate of a subset's evenly spread DNA. Measured with immunoSEQ multiplex PCR; TCRdb has only the in-frame clones, and not every one. This sample has about 2.4 million clones; roughly 93% occur once, and the top ten carry about 0.38%. This chain joins TRBV28 and TRBJ2-2; no clear D gene. Material for sequencing was naive CD4+ T cells from PBMCs. Stated subset: CD45RA+ positively selected. This receptor was obtained from a man between 18 and 35 years old in good health. Some clones in this sample may be carry-over from other donors' samples. CDR3 protein: CASSLDPRPTGELFF. The CDR3 nucleotides read TGTGCCAGCAGTTTGGACCCGCGGCCCACCGGGGAGCTGTTTTTT. Using reference TRBV28 and TRBJ2-2 for the parts outside the CDR3, the full variable domain is DVKVTQSSRYLVKRTGEKVFLECVQDMDHENMFWYRQDPGLGLRLIYFSYDVKMKEKGDIPEGYSVSREKKERFSLILESASTNQTSMYLCASSLDPRPTGELFFGEGSRLTVL.